The 23 T cell receptor beta chains below were found in one sample sequenced in a study of OX40 agonist ivuxolimab in advanced cancers. Assay: immunoSEQ multiplex PCR; the TCRdb copy retains only in-frame clones and omits some. This table has under 70,000 clones, approximately 90% appearing once. The sequences come from CD4+ or CD8+ T cells sorted from blood, collected in a trial of the OX40 agonist ivuxolimab. The receptors derive from an adult with an advanced solid tumor such as melanoma, head and neck, liver or kidney cancer.

V and J are TRBV19 and TRBJ1-1; D gene ambiguous. V lost 4 bases and J lost 1, with 10 bases in between. CDR1 is LNHDA and CDR2 is SQIVND in the germline V gene (reference sequence). The CDR3 contains 14 residues. The CDR3 region has the DNA TGTGCCAGTAGTAGGGAGTTCGGGAACACTGAAGCTTTCTTT. Its translation: CASSREFGNTEAFF.

The chain uses TRBV6-4 and TRBJ1-1; 7 positions agree with TRBD1. Germline V gives CDR1 MRHNA, CDR2 SNTAGT. The CDR3 runs 17 residues. V was clipped by 0 bases and J by 0 bases; unmatched bases: 7. This CDR3 reads CASSDSKTGALNTEAFF. As DNA, the CDR3 is TGTGCCAGCAGTGACTCAAAAACAGGGGCGTTGAACACTGAAGCTTTCTTT.

The V call is TRBV19, the J call TRBJ2-7; 10 nucleotides line up with TRBD1. After removal of 6 bases from V and 4 bases from J, the junction contained 21 bases not matched to a gene. The CDR3 is made up of 19 amino acids. Germline V gene data show CDR1 as LNHDA and CDR2 as SQIVND (reference sequence). In nucleotides, the CDR3 is TGTGCCAGTAGCCTGTATGGAGGTCCGGTGGGGACAGGGGTTTACGAGCAGTACTTC. As protein: CASSLYGGPVGTGVYEQYF.

V is TRBV6-5 and J is TRBJ1-2; D unresolved. The CDR3 is made up of 12 amino acids. CDR1 is MNHEY, CDR2 SVGAGI, per germline. Trimming took off 8 bases at V and 5 bases at J, with 12 bases between the two ends. The CDR3, as DNA: TGTGCCAGCTCACCTCGCCAATATGGCTACACCTTC. Translated, it gives CASSPRQYGYTF.

V usage is TRBV6-1 and J usage is TRBJ1-2; tentative D call: TRBD1 (6 bases). The CDR3 covers 14 residues. CDR1 is MNHNS, CDR2 SASEGT, per germline. CDR3: CATHSGALNYGYTF. For the CDR3, the DNA is TGTGCTACCCATTCAGGGGCTCTTAACTATGGCTACACCTTC.

Note on this clone: Additional DNA sequences in this sample encode the identical CDR3. V gene TRBV9 combines with J gene TRBJ2-1; D is undetermined. Germline CDR1 and CDR2: SGDLS and YYNGEE. CDR3 length equals 13 residues. V lost 0 bases and J 7 bases, leaving 8 bases between the germline ends. DNA of the CDR3: TGTGCCAGCAGCGTAGGATTGGGGAATGAGCAGTTCTTC. The encoded protein is CASSVGLGNEQFF. The full variable domain, completed using reference TRBV9 and TRBJ2-1, is DSGVTQTPKHLITATGQRVTLRCSPRSGDLSVYWYQQSLDQGLQFLIQYYNGEERAKGNILERFSAQQFPDLHSELNLSSLELGDSALYFCASSVGLGNEQFFGPGTRLTVL.

V is TRBV27 and J is TRBJ2-1, with 7 bases matching TRBD2. The V gene's germline CDR1 is MNHEY and CDR2 SMNVEV (reference sequence). The CDR3 is made up of 15 amino acids. After removal of 6 bases from V and 4 bases from J, the junction contained 9 bases not matched to a gene. This CDR3 is CASRGLAASYNEQFF. DNA of the CDR3: TGTGCCAGCAGGGGGCTAGCGGCTTCATACAATGAGCAGTTCTTC.

The chain recombines TRBV27 with TRBJ2-7, with 12 bases aligning to TRBD2. CDR1 and CDR2 from the germline V gene are MNHEY and SMNVEV (reference sequence). Trimming took 6 bases from V and 3 from J; bases not matched to a gene: 6. This CDR3 has 15 residues. CDR3 protein: CASRSGLAGNYEQYF. The CDR3 nucleotides are TGTGCCAGCAGAAGCGGACTAGCGGGAAACTACGAGCAGTACTTC.

This rearrangement joins TRBV9 to TRBJ2-1, with 13 bases aligning to TRBD2. CDR1 SGDLS and CDR2 YYNGEE come from the germline V gene. V lost 4 bases and J lost 9; bases outside the gene matches: 7. The CDR3 length is 15 residues. For the CDR3, the DNA is TGTGCCAGCAGCAGTGGGACTAGCGGGACTGGTGAGCAGTTCTTC. This translates into CASSSGTSGTGEQFF.

The chain has TRBV6-1 and TRBJ1-5; D not certain. CDR1 and CDR2 from the germline V gene are MNHNS and SASEGT. This CDR3 has 14 amino acids. Trimming stripped 0 bases from V and 7 bases from J, with 10 bases between. In DNA form, the CDR3 reads TGTGCCAGCAGTGAAGCAAGTGGGAAACAGCCCCAGCATTTT. Translating gives CASSEASGKQPQHF.

The table lists this clone with a few counts. The V and J genes are TRBV30 and TRBJ1-1, with a weak D call TRBD1 (5 bases). Germline V gene lookup returns CDR1 GTSNPN and CDR2 SVGIG (reference sequence). V was clipped by 2 bases and J by 1 base, with 8 bases between them. This CDR3 has 13 residues. The CDR3 DNA follows: TGTGCCTGGAGTAACCAGGGGAACACTGAAGCTTTCTTT. Its protein product is CAWSNQGNTEAFF.

The chain employs TRBV4-2 and TRBJ1-4; D is ambiguous. There are 14 residues in the CDR3. Trimming stripped 4 bases from V and 5 bases from J, with 11 bases between. Germline V CDR1 and CDR2: LGHNA, YNFKEQ. The CDR3 DNA sequence: TGTGCCAGCAGCCCGGACGGGCGGAATGAAAAACTGTTTTTT. It is translated as CASSPDGRNEKLFF.

The rearrangement joins TRBV21-1 to TRBJ2-7; the D call in the table, TRBD2, was not verified against the DNA. TRBV21-1 is a pseudogene segment. The CDR3 totals 16 residues. DNA of the CDR3: TGTGCCAGCAGCAAAAGGAACTGGACTAGCGGATACGAGCAGTACTTC. Its translation is CASSKRNWTSGYEQYF.

The chain employs TRBV5-1 and TRBJ2-3; TRBD2 aligns across 15 bases. V gave up 4 bases and J gave up 3 bases; unmatched junction bases: 15. The CDR3 covers 20 residues. Germline V gene sequence: CDR1 SGHRS, CDR2 YFSETQ. CDR3 sequence (DNA): TGCGCCAGCAGCCCCTGGACTAGCGGGAGGGCAGGTGGAGGGACAGATACGCAGTATTTT. Amino acid sequence: CASSPWTSGRAGGGTDTQYF.

Concerning this clone itself: The junction departs from the called germline gene at one end, perhaps through a read error. V usage is TRBV6-5 and J usage is TRBJ1-1; no reliable D call. The CDR3 has 15 amino acids. CDR1 and CDR2 (germline): MNHEY, SVGAGI. The CDR3, as DNA: TGTGCCAGCAGTTATACGTACCCGGTGAACGCTGAAGCTTTCTTT. Translating gives CASSYTYPVNAEAFF.

The rearrangement uses TRBV5-1 and TRBJ2-1, with TRBD2 matching over 7 bases. Germline CDR1 and CDR2: SGHRS and YFSETQ. The CDR3 length is 17 residues. Trimming took 0 bases from V and 2 from J; bases not matched to a gene: 8. CDR3: CASSLAVAAGAYNEQFF. DNA for the CDR3: TGCGCCAGCAGCTTGGCGGTGGCGGCGGGAGCCTACAATGAGCAGTTCTTC.

In its sample, this clone was seen a few times. The V and J genes are TRBV10-3 and TRBJ2-7; 10 positions match TRBD1. Germline CDR1 reads ENHRY; CDR2 reads SYGVKD. This CDR3 spans 14 amino acids. V was pared by 5 bases and J by 5 bases, with 6 bases of the junction left unmatched. The chain's CDR3 is CAISRTGGSNEQYF. CDR3 bases: TGTGCCATCAGTCGGACAGGGGGGTCAAACGAGCAGTACTTC.

This clone has a single count. The chain joins TRBV5-1 to TRBJ2-2, with D possibly being TRBD2 (6 bases). The length of the CDR3 is 17 residues. The germline CDR1 and CDR2 sequences are SGHRS and YFSETQ. V lost 0 bases to trimming and J lost 7 bases, with 19 bases between them. CDR3 in amino acids: CASSLDGRGTSGGELFF. Here the CDR3 DNA reads TGCGCCAGCAGCTTGGACGGGAGAGGGACCTCTGGCGGGGAGCTGTTTTTT. Using reference TRBV5-1 and TRBJ2-2 for the parts outside the CDR3, the full variable domain is KAGVTQTPRYLIKTRGQQVTLSCSPISGHRSVSWYQQTPGQGLQFLFEYFSETQRNKGNFPGRFSGRQFSNSRSEMNVSTLELGDSALYLCASSLDGRGTSGGELFFGEGSRLTVL.

This chain's CDR3 is CASSIQGTATNEKLFF. The CDR3 region has the DNA TGTGCCAGTAGTATCCAAGGGACAGCAACTAATGAAAAACTGTTTTTT. This chain uses TRBV19 with TRBJ1-4; 7 positions match TRBD1. This CDR3 is 16 amino acids long. Germline V gives CDR1 LNHDA, CDR2 SQIVND (reference sequence). V shed 3 bases and J 0 bases; nucleotides not matched to a gene: 4. Full variable domain (remainder filled in from reference TRBV19 and TRBJ1-4): DGGITQSPKYLFRKEGQNVTLSCEQNLNHDAMYWYRQDPGQGLRLIYYSQIVNDFQKGDIAEGYSVSREKKESFPLTVTSAQKNPTAFYLCASSIQGTATNEKLFFGSGTQLSVL.

The chain has TRBV7-2 and TRBJ2-5; 7 nucleotides match TRBD2. TRBJ2-7 matches the DNA end more closely, so the J call is doubtful. Germline V CDR1 and CDR2: SGHTA, FQGNSA. The CDR3 totals 14 residues. This CDR3 reads CASSLWGGRNEQYF. The CDR3 bases are TGTGCCAGCAGCCTATGGGGGGGAAGGAACGAGCAGTACTTC.

The chain is built from TRBV11-2 and TRBJ1-4, with TRBD1 identical over 7 bases. The CDR3 consists of 14 residues. The germline gives CDR1 SGHAT, CDR2 FQNNGV. The ends lost 5 bases at V and 8 bases at J; junction bases unmatched: 8. The CDR3 nucleotides are TGTGCCAGCAGCCAGGACAGGATGGGAGAAAAACTGTTTTTT. This gives the protein CASSQDRMGEKLFF. The full variable domain, rest sourced from reference TRBV11-2 and TRBJ1-4, is EAGVAQSPRYKIIEKRQSVAFWCNPISGHATLYWYQQILGQGPKLLIQFQNNGVVDDSQLPKDRFSAERLKGVDSTLKIQPAKLEDSAVYLCASSQDRMGEKLFFGSGTQLSVL.

The J gene is TRBJ2-4, the V gene TRBV30; 11 positions match TRBD1. Germline CDR1 is GTSNPN and CDR2 is SVGIG (reference sequence). V dropped 6 bases and J dropped 10; count of bases not matched to a gene: 5. This CDR3 region has 12 residues. The CDR3 bases are TGTGCCTGCCAGGGACAGGGGGGGATTCAGTACTTC. This gives the protein CACQGQGGIQYF.

The chain joins TRBV10-3 to TRBJ2-1; 8 nucleotides match TRBD1. In germline, CDR1 is ENHRY, CDR2 SYGVKD. The CDR3 loop spans 16 amino acids. Trimming took 4 bases from V and 5 from J; bases not matched to a gene: 10. The CDR3 region is CAISGGVGQGDNEQFF. The DNA of the CDR3 is TGTGCCATCAGTGGGGGGGTTGGACAGGGCGACAATGAGCAGTTCTTC.